One sample yielded the 6 T cell receptor beta chains listed below, sequenced in a study of CD8 T cells in Susac syndrome. The RNA, about 0.45 to 1 ug, was put through reverse transcription using random hexamers. TCRdb ran MiXCR on the immunoSEQ multiplex PCR reads and lists one entry per CDR3 protein. In the table there are about 180,000 distinct CDR3 sequences, nearly 97% of which are singletons. The sample comprised CD4+ T cells from PBMCs. These receptors all come from a human donor with multiple sclerosis.

The chain recombines TRBV29-1 with TRBJ1-1, with TRBD1 as a possible D gene (6 bases). Germline V gene data show CDR1 as SQVTM and CDR2 as ANQGSEA. V lost 7 bases to trimming and J lost 0 bases, with 24 bases between them. The CDR3 extends over 17 amino acids. The CDR3 nucleotides are TGCAGCGCAAACCAATGGGGGCCGAATGTCATGAACACTGAAGCTTTCTTT. It translates to CSANQWGPNVMNTEAFF.

This chain connects TRBV2 to TRBJ1-2, with 7 bases lining up with TRBD1. The CDR3 loop spans 14 amino acids. The germline CDR1 and CDR2 sequences are SNHLY and FYNNEI. The V segment lost 5 bases and the J segment 8 bases; nucleotides outside the gene matches: 11. CDR3 amino acids: CASSRDRVVGGYTF. The CDR3 DNA is TGTGCCAGCAGTAGAGACAGGGTTGTGGGAGGCTACACCTTC.

The genes are TRBV29-1 and TRBJ2-7, with D perhaps TRBD1 (6 bases). This CDR3 region has 14 residues. Trimming cost V 2 bases and J 3 bases, with 14 bases left between them. CDR1 and CDR2 from the germline V gene are SQVTM and ANQGSEA. CDR3 residues: CSVELGQGNYEQYF. CDR3 in DNA: TGCAGCGTTGAACTGGGGCAGGGGAACTACGAGCAGTACTTC.

The chain carries TRBV7-2 and TRBJ2-1; 9 bases align to TRBD1. This CDR3 is 18 amino acids long. V trimming: 2 bases; J trimming: 4 bases; junction bases outside the gene matches: 12. Per germline, CDR1 SGHTA and CDR2 FQGNSA. DNA of the CDR3: TGTGCCAGCAGCTTACGAGGTAGACAGGGGGGATTATACAATGAGCAGTTCTTC. It specifies CASSLRGRQGGLYNEQFF.

J is TRBJ2-5 and V is TRBV20-1; perhaps D is TRBD1 or TRBD2 (5 bases each). This CDR3 is built from 13 residues. Looked up from germline, CDR1 is DFQATT and CDR2 is SNEGSKA (reference sequence). V was cut by 3 bases and J by 5 bases, with 13 bases left in between. CDR3 amino acids: CSASRGTRETQYF. CDR3 nucleotides: TGCAGTGCTAGCAGAGGGACGAGGGAGACCCAGTACTTC.

The chain couples TRBV20-1 to TRBJ1-6, with TRBD1 identical over 10 bases. With 4 bases clipped from V and 8 bases from J, the junction kept 8 bases outside the gene matches. Germline V gene lookup returns CDR1 DFQATT and CDR2 SNEGSKA (reference sequence). This CDR3 comprises 15 residues. For the CDR3, the DNA is TGCAGTGCTAAACCCCGACAGGGGGCCCATTCACCCCTCCACTTT. It yields the protein CSAKPRQGAHSPLHF.